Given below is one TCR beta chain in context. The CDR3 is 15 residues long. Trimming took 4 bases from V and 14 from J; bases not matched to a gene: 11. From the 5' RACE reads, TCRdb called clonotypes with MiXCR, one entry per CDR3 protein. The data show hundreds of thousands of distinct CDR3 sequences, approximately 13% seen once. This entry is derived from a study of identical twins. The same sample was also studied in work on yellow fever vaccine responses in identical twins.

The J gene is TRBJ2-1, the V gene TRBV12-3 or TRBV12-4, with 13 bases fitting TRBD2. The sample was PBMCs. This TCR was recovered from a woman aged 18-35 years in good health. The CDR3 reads CASSSQTSGRASKFF. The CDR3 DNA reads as TGTGCCAGCAGTTCCCAAACTAGCGGGAGGGCCAGCAAGTTCTTC.